This T cell receptor beta chain appears in the sequencing data of a study of blood T cell repertoires in COVID-19. The repertoire was sequenced with immunoSEQ multiplex PCR; TCRdb's copy has only in-frame clones and lacks some. The sample records 210,000 or so clones, more than 70% being singletons. Trimming left V 5 bases short and J 1 base short, with 14 bases between. Per germline, CDR1 SGHAT and CDR2 FQNNGV. The CDR3 extends over 15 amino acids. The sequence came from a woman aged 40 to 55 who had recovered from COVID-19. Sequencing was done on a sample of peripheral blood. The gene calls are TRBV11-2 and TRBJ1-1, with D possibly being TRBD1 (6 bases). CDR3 residues: CASSASTRGNTEAFF. CDR3 coding DNA: TGTGCCAGCAGCGCCTCAACCAGGGGGAACACTGAAGCTTTCTTT.